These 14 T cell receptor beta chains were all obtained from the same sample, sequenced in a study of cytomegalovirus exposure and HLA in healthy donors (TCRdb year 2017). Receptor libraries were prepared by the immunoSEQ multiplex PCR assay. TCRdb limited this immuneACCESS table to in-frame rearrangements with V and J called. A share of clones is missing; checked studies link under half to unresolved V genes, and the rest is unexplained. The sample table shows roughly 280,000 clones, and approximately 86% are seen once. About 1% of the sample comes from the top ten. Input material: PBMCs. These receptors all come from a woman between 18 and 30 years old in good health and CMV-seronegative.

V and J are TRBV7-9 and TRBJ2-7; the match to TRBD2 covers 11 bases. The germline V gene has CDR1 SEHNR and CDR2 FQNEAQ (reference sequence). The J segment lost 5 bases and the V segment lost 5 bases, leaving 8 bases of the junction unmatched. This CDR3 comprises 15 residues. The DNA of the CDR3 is TGTGCCAGCAGCCTAACTAGCGGGGGTCGAGACGAGCAGTACTTC. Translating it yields CASSLTSGGRDEQYF.

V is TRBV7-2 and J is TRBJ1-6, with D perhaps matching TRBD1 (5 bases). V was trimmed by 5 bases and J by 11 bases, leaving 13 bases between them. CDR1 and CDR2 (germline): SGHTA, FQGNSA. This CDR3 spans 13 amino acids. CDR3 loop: CASSTGPFPPLHF. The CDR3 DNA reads TGTGCCAGCAGCACAGGCCCATTCCCACCCCTCCACTTT.

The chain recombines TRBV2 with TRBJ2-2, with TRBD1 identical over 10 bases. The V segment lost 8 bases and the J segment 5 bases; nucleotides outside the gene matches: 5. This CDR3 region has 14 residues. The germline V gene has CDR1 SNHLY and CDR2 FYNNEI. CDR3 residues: CASGRDRGTGELFF. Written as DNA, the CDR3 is TGTGCCAGCGGCCGGGACAGGGGTACCGGGGAGCTGTTTTTT.

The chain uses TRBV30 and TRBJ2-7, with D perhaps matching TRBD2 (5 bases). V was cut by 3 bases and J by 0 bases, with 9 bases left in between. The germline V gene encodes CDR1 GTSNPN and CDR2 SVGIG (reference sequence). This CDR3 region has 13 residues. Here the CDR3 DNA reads TGTGCCTGGAGGCGAGGGAACTCCTACGAGCAGTACTTC. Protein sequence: CAWRRGNSYEQYF.

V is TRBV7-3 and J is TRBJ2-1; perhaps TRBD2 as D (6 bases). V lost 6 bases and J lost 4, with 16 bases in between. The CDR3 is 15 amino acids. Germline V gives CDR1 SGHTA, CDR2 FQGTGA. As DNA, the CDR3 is TGTGCCAGCAGTTTAGGAGGGGCTAGTTACAATGAGCAGTTCTTC. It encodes CASSLGGASYNEQFF.

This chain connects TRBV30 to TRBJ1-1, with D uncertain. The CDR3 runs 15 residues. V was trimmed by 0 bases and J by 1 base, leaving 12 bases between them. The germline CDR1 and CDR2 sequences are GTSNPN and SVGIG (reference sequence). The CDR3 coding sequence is TGTGCCTGGAGTGTACAGCCCCCAGCGAACACTGAAGCTTTCTTT. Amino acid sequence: CAWSVQPPANTEAFF.

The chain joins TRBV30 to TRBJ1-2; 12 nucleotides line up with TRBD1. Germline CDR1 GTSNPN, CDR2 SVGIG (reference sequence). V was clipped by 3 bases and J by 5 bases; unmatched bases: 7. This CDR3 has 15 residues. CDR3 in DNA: TGTGCCTGGAGCCCGGGACAGGGGGCATTTTATGGCTACACCTTC. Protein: CAWSPGQGAFYGYTF.

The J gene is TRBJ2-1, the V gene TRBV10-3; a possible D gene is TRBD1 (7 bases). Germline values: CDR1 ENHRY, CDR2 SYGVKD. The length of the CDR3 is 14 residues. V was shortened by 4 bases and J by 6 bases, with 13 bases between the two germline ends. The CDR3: CAISGQGDSNEQFF. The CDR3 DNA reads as TGTGCCATCAGTGGGCAGGGGGACTCCAATGAGCAGTTCTTC.

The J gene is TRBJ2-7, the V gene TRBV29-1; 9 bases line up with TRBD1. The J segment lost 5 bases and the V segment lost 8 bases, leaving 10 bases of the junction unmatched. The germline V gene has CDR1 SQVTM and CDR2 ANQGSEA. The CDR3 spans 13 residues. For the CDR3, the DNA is TGCAGCACTACCGGGACAGGGATCCACGAGCAGTACTTC. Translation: CSTTGTGIHEQYF.

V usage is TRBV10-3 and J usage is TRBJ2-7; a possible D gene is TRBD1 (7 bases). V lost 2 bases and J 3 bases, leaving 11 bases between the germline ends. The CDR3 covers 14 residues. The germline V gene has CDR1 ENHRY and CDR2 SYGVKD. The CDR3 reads CAISENRGLYEQYF. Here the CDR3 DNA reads TGTGCCATCAGTGAGAACAGGGGACTCTACGAGCAGTACTTC.

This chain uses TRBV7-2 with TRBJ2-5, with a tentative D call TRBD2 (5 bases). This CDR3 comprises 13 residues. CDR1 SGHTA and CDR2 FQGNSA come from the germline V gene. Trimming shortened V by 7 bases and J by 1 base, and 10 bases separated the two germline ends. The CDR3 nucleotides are TGTGCCAGCATGGCGGGTCGCCAAGAGACCCAGTACTTC. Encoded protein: CASMAGRQETQYF.

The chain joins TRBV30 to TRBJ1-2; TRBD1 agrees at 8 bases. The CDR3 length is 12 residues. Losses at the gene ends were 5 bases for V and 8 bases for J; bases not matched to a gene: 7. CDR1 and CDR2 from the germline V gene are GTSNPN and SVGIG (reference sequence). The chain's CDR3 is CAWGQGSGGYTF. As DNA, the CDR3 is TGTGCCTGGGGACAGGGCTCGGGGGGCTACACCTTC. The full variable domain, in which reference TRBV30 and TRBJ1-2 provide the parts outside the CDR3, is SQTIHQWPATLVQPVGSPLSLECTVEGTSNPNLYWYRQAAGRGLQLLFYSVGIGQISSEVPQNLSASRPQDRQFILSSKKLLLSDSGFYLCAWGQGSGGYTFGSGTRLTVV.

CDR3 sequence reads: CSVPRAGNTEAFF. The CDR3 nucleotides read TGCAGCGTCCCCAGGGCTGGGAACACTGAAGCTTTCTTT. The chain recombines TRBV29-1 with TRBJ1-1; D might be TRBD1 (5 bases). The germline CDR1 and CDR2 sequences are SQVTM and ANQGSEA. The CDR3 covers 13 residues. Trimming cost V 6 bases and J 1 base, with 12 bases left between them.

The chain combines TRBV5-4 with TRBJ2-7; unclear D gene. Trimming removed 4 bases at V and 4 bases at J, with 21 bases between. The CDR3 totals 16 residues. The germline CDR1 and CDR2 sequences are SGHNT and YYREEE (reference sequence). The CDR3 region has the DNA TGTGCCAGCAGCGTAAGCCGCTGGAGCTCCAATTACGAGCAGTACTTC. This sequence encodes CASSVSRWSSNYEQYF.